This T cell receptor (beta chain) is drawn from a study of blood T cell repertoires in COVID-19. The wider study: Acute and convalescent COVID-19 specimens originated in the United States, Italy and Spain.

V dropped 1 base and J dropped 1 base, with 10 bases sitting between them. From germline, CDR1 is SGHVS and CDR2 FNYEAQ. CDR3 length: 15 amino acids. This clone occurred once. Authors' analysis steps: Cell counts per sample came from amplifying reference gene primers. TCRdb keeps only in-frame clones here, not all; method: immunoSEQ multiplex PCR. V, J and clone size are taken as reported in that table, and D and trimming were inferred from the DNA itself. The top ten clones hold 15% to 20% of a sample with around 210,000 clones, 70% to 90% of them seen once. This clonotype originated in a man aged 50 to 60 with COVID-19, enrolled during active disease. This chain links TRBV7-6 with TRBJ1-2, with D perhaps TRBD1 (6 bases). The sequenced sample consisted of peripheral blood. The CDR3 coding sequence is TGTGCCAGCAGCTTAGGCCGGGACAATAACTATGGCTACACCTTC. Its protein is CASSLGRDNNYGYTF.